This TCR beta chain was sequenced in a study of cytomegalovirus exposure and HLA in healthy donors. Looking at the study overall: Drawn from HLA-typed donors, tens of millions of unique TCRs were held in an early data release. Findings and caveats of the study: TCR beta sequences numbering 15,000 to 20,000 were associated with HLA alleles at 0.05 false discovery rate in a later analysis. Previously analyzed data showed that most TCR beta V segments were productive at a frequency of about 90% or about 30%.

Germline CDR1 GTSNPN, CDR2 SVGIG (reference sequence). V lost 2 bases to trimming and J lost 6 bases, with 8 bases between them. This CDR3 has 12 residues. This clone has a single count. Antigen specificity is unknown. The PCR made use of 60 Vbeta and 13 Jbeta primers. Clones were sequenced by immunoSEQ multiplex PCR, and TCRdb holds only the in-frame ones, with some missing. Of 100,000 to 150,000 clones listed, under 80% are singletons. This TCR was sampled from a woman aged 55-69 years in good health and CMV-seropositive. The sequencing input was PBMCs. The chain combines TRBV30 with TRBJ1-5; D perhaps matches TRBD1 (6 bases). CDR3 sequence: CAWSPQGQPQHF. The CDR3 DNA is TGTGCCTGGAGTCCACAGGGTCAGCCCCAGCATTTT.